Listed here are 22 T cell receptor beta chains from one sample, sequenced in a study of blood T cell repertoires in COVID-19. TCRdb keeps only in-frame clones here, not all; method: immunoSEQ multiplex PCR. The sample consists of roughly 320,000 clones, roughly 86% of them appearing once. The sequenced sample was peripheral blood. Receptors originate from a woman between 25 and 40 years old with COVID-19, enrolled during active disease.

About this clone: The junction departs from germline at one end; a sequencing error may be responsible. The V gene is TRBV7-7, the J gene TRBJ2-1; possibly TRBD1 for D (6 bases). Germline CDR1 reads SSHAT; CDR2 reads FNYEAQ (reference sequence). This CDR3 comprises 15 residues. The CDR3 DNA follows: TGTGCTAGCAGGCCTCTGGACAGAAACTACAATGAGCAGTTCTTC. It encodes CASRPLDRNYNEQFF.

For the CDR3, the DNA is TGCGCCAGCAGCTTGGATGGCTCAGATACGCAGTATTTT. Translating it yields CASSLDGSDTQYF. This rearrangement joins TRBV5-1 to TRBJ2-3, with D hard to call. Trimming pared 0 bases from V and 4 bases from J, leaving 6 bases between. This CDR3 has 13 residues. Germline CDR1 reads SGHRS; CDR2 reads YFSETQ.

V is TRBV19 and J is TRBJ1-2; 7 nucleotides align to TRBD1. The CDR3 covers 16 residues. Per the germline V gene, CDR1 is LNHDA and CDR2 is SQIVND (reference sequence). V lost 6 bases to trimming and J lost 4 bases; unmatched junction nucleotides: 14. The CDR3 nucleotides are TGTGCCAGTAGCCAAACCGACAGGGTAAGGGGCTATGGCTACACCTTC. Translated, it gives CASSQTDRVRGYGYTF.

This clone came up once. The V gene is TRBV10-3, the J gene TRBJ2-2; tentatively, D is TRBD1 (6 bases). CDR3 length: 13 residues. Between the trimmed V and J ends, which lost 6 bases and 3 bases, there was a span of 8 bases. In germline, CDR1 is ENHRY, CDR2 SYGVKD. CDR3 sequence (DNA): TGTGCCATCAGGACAGGAGACACCGGGGAGCTGTTTTTT. It translates to CAIRTGDTGELFF.

The chain joins TRBV19 to TRBJ2-3; D is unresolved. In germline, CDR1 is LNHDA, CDR2 SQIVND (reference sequence). V was clipped by 2 bases and J by 2 bases, with 11 bases between them. This CDR3 spans 15 amino acids. The CDR3: CASSIQVRNTDTQYF. The CDR3 region has the DNA TGTGCCAGTAGTATACAGGTCAGAAACACAGATACGCAGTATTTT.

This clone occurred a few times. V and J are TRBV29-1 and TRBJ2-1; D might be TRBD1 (5 bases). Germline assignment: CDR1 SQVTM and CDR2 ANQGSEA. CDR3 length: 11 residues. With 7 bases removed from V and 10 bases from J, the gap between germline ends came to 14 bases. CDR3 residues: CSATRGGEQFF. DNA of the CDR3: TGCAGCGCAACAAGGGGTGGCGAGCAGTTCTTC.

The V gene is TRBV5-8, the J gene TRBJ1-6; the match to TRBD1 covers 7 bases. The CDR3 sequence is 15 residues long. Germline CDR1 reads SGHTS; CDR2 reads YDEGEE. The ends lost 2 bases at V and 7 bases at J; junction bases unmatched: 6. DNA of the CDR3: TGTGCCAGCAGCTTCCGACAGGGTACCAATTCACCCCTCCACTTT. As protein: CASSFRQGTNSPLHF.

The chain employs TRBV29-1 and TRBJ2-3; 8 bases align to TRBD2. Trimming took 4 bases from V and 6 from J; bases not matched to a gene: 9. From germline, CDR1 is SQVTM and CDR2 ANQGSEA. The CDR3 is made up of 14 amino acids. CDR3 protein: CSVVPGRGGDTQYF. CDR3 sequence (DNA): TGCAGCGTTGTCCCGGGACGGGGGGGCGATACGCAGTATTTT.

The chain combines TRBV6-5 with TRBJ2-2; the D is unclear. The germline CDR1 and CDR2 sequences are MNHEY and SVGAGI. V lost 5 bases to trimming and J lost 1 base, with 8 bases between them. The CDR3 length is 14 residues. In nucleotides, the CDR3 is TGTGCCAGCAGTACGAGCCTGAACACCGGGGAGCTGTTTTTT. It is translated as CASSTSLNTGELFF.

The chain employs TRBV18 and TRBJ2-3; 7 bases map to TRBD2. Per germline, CDR1 KGHSH and CDR2 LQKENI. Germline trimming cut 4 bases from V and 2 bases from J; bases unmatched to any gene: 9. There are 16 residues in the CDR3. In DNA form, the CDR3 reads TGTGCCAGCTCACGCTCAAGCGGGATTTACACAGATACGCAGTATTTT. Amino acids: CASSRSSGIYTDTQYF.

This chain joins TRBV5-6 and TRBJ1-2; the D is unclear. The CDR3 is made up of 14 amino acids. Germline CDR1 reads SGHDT; CDR2 reads YYEEEE. Trimming stripped 0 bases from V and 3 bases from J, with 9 bases between. The CDR3 bases are TGTGCCAGCAGCTTGGGCAGGTCGCACTATGGCTACACCTTC. It codes for CASSLGRSHYGYTF. Complete variable domain (other parts from reference TRBV5-6 and TRBJ1-2): DAGVTQSPTHLIKTRGQQVTLRCSPKSGHDTVSWYQQALGQGPQFIFQYYEEEERQRGNFPDRFSGHQFPNYSSELNVNALLLGDSALYLCASSLGRSHYGYTFGSGTRLTVV.

The V call is TRBV7-9, the J call TRBJ1-2; 7 bases match TRBD1. Unmatched junction bases numbered 8, after V lost 8 bases and J lost 5 bases. Germline V gives CDR1 SEHNR, CDR2 FQNEAQ (reference sequence). The CDR3 sequence is 13 residues long. The DNA of the CDR3 is TGTGCCAGCGGTAAAGGACAGGTGTATGGCTACACCTTC. Protein: CASGKGQVYGYTF.

The chain links TRBV15 to TRBJ2-7, with TRBD1 matching over 7 bases. This CDR3 has 16 amino acids. V was clipped by 1 base and J by 5 bases; unmatched bases: 11. CDR1 is LNHNV, CDR2 YYDKDF, per germline (reference sequence). CDR3 in amino acids: CATSRGVGQPSDEQYF. The CDR3 DNA sequence: TGTGCCACCAGCAGAGGGGTGGGACAGCCAAGCGACGAGCAGTACTTC.

This clone was seen a few times. The V and J genes are TRBV6-4 and TRBJ2-7, with TRBD1 matching over 8 bases. Germline CDR1 MRHNA, CDR2 SNTAGT. The CDR3 has 18 residues. The junction had 16 bases not matched to a gene; V was cut back by 6 bases and J by 0 bases. CDR3 coding DNA: TGTGCCAGCAGACGAGAGACAGGGGAGGACTGTAACTCCTACGAGCAGTACTTC. This gives the protein CASRRETGEDCNSYEQYF.

The chain carries TRBV25-1 and TRBJ1-4; tentatively, D is TRBD1 (5 bases). Germline assignment: CDR1 MGHDK and CDR2 SYGVNS. This CDR3 contains 15 residues. V lost 5 bases to trimming and J lost 8 bases, with 18 bases between them. The CDR3 DNA reads TGTGCCAGCAGTCCAGATGGAAGGGGCTGGGAAAAACTGTTTTTT. Its protein product is CASSPDGRGWEKLFF. Full variable domain (rest looked up from reference TRBV25-1 and TRBJ1-4): EADIYQTPRYLVIGTGKKITLECSQTMGHDKMYWYQQDPGMELHLIHYSYGVNSTEKGDLSSESTVSRIRTEHFPLTLESARPSHTSQYLCASSPDGRGWEKLFFGSGTQLSVL.

CDR3 sequence (DNA): TGTGCCAGCAGCTTAGGCCCGGATGGCTACACCTTC. Protein: CASSLGPDGYTF. V is TRBV11-3 and J is TRBJ1-2; the D is unclear. Germline V gene lookup returns CDR1 SGHNT and CDR2 YENEEA. The length of the CDR3 is 12 residues. V lost 1 base to trimming and J lost 6 bases, with 6 bases between them.

The chain links TRBV5-8 to TRBJ2-5; TRBD1 matches 10 bases. The CDR3 runs 16 residues. Trimming took 4 bases from V and 4 from J; bases not matched to a gene: 10. The V gene's germline CDR1 is SGHTS and CDR2 YDEGEE. The chain's CDR3 is CASSGEDRDRGETQYF. CDR3 bases: TGTGCCAGCAGCGGGGAGGACCGGGACAGGGGAGAGACCCAGTACTTC. The whole variable domain, filled in from reference TRBV5-8 and TRBJ2-5, reads EAGVTQSPTHLIKTRGQQATLRCSPISGHTSVYWYQQALGLGLQFLLWYDEGEERNRGNFPPRFSGRQFPNYSSELNVNALELEDSALYLCASSGEDRDRGETQYFGPGTRLLVL.

J is TRBJ1-1 and V is TRBV19; 9 bases agree with TRBD1. Germline CDR1 reads LNHDA; CDR2 reads SQIVND (reference sequence). The CDR3 covers 13 residues. V lost 6 bases and J lost 7; bases outside the gene matches: 6. For the CDR3, the DNA is TGTGCCAGTAGCTGGACAGGGGAACTTGAAGCTTTCTTT. Protein: CASSWTGELEAFF. Using reference TRBV19 and TRBJ1-1 for the parts outside the CDR3, the full variable domain is DGGITQSPKYLFRKEGQNVTLSCEQNLNHDAMYWYRQDPGQGLRLIYYSQIVNDFQKGDIAEGYSVSREKKESFPLTVTSAQKNPTAFYLCASSWTGELEAFFGQGTRLTVV.

This clone turned up a few times. J is TRBJ2-7 and V is TRBV15; no clear D gene. The CDR3 runs 13 residues. CDR1 and CDR2 from the germline V gene are LNHNV and YYDKDF (reference sequence). Trimming shortened V by 5 bases and J by 1 base, and 9 bases separated the two germline ends. The DNA of the CDR3 is TGTGCCACCAGCCGAACAGTATCCTACGAGCAGTACTTC. The encoded protein is CATSRTVSYEQYF.

The V gene is TRBV6-2 or TRBV6-3, the J gene TRBJ1-1, with a weak D call TRBD1 (6 bases). V gave up 3 bases and J gave up 2 bases, with 10 bases separating them. This CDR3 spans 14 amino acids. Germline CDR1 is MNHEY and CDR2 is SVGEGT. In nucleotides, the CDR3 is TGTGCCAGCAGTTATGCGGGGGCCAACACTGAAGCTTTCTTT. Amino acids: CASSYAGANTEAFF.

J is TRBJ1-1 and V is TRBV30; no firm D call. CDR1 and CDR2 (germline): GTSNPN, SVGIG (reference sequence). This CDR3 is 13 amino acids long. The V and J ends lost 2 bases and 5 bases respectively, with 12 bases between them. CDR3 nucleotide sequence: TGTGCCTGGAGTTCGCTAGCGGATACTGAAGCTTTCTTT. Its protein product is CAWSSLADTEAFF.

CDR3 residues: CASGLAGQGYTGELFF. The DNA of the CDR3 is TGTGCTAGTGGTTTGGCGGGACAGGGTTACACCGGGGAGCTGTTTTTT. The rearrangement links TRBV12-5 to TRBJ2-2; 9 bases match TRBD1. CDR1 and CDR2 (germline): LGHNT, FRNRAP. There are 16 residues in the CDR3. V shed 1 base and J 3 bases; nucleotides not matched to a gene: 3.